The entry that follows covers one T cell receptor beta chain sequence. Regarding time point: cycle 4 day 1 (C4D1), after more than 5 weeks of nivolumab. All trial patients relapsed after autologous stem cell transplantation. This table comes from immunoSEQ multiplex PCR, and its TCRdb copy is limited to in-frame clones, with some not included. Among about 110,000 clones listed, roughly nine tenths were seen once. These data belong to a study of PD-1 blockade in classical Hodgkin lymphoma. V was cut by 5 bases and J by 1 base, with 12 bases left in between. CDR1 and CDR2 from the germline V gene are MDHEN and SYDVKM. The CDR3 is 15 amino acids.

Sequences were derived from peripheral blood mononuclear cells (PBMCs), sampled before the fourth cycle of nivolumab. The V gene is TRBV28, the J gene TRBJ1-3, with D uncertain. The sequence was collected from a human donor with classical Hodgkin lymphoma. CDR3 nucleotides: TGTGCCAGCAGTCTCTTGATGGGGTCTGGAAACACCATATATTTT. Translated: CASSLLMGSGNTIYF. Drawing the rest from reference TRBV28 and TRBJ1-3, the complete variable domain is DVKVTQSSRYLVKRTGEKVFLECVQDMDHENMFWYRQDPGLGLRLIYFSYDVKMKEKGDIPEGYSVSREKKERFSLILESASTNQTSMYLCASSLLMGSGNTIYFGEGSWLTVV.